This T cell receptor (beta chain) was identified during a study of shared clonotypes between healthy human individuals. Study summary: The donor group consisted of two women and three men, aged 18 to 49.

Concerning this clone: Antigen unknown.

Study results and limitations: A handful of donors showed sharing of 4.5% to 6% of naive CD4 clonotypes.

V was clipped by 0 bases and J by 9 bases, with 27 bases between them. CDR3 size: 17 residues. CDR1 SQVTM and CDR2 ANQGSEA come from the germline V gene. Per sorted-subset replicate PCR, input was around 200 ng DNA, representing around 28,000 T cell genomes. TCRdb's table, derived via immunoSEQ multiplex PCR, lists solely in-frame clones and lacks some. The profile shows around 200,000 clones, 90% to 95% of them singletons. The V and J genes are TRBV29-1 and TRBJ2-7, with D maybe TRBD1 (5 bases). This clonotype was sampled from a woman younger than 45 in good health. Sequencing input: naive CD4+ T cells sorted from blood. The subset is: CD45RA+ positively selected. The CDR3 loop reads CSVEDGCQVANPQGQYF. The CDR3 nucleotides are TGCAGCGTTGAAGATGGGTGTCAGGTCGCCAACCCCCAGGGGCAGTACTTC.